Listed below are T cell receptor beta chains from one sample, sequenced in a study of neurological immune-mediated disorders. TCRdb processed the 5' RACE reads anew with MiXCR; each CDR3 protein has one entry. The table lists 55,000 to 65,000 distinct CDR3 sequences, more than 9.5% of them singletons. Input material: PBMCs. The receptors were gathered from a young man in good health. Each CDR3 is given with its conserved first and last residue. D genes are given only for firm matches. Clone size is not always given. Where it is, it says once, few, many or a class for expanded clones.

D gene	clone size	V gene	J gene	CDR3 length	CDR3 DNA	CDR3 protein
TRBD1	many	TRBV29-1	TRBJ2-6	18	TGCAGCGTTGAAGGAGGGGGGACAGGCGACTCTGGGGCCAACGTCCTGACTTTC	CSVEGGGTGDSGANVLTF
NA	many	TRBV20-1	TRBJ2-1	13	TGCAGTGCAGTGGGGAATTCCTACAATGAGCAGTTCTTC	CSAVGNSYNEQFF
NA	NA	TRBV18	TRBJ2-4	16	TGTGCCAGCTCACGGCTCCGGGACACAAGCAAAAACATTCAGTACTTC	CASSRLRDTSKNIQYF
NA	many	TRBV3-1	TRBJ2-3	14	TGTGCCAGCGGAGAGGGGGATAGCACAGATACGCAGTATTTT	CASGEGDSTDTQYF
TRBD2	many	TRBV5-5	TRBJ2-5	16	TGTGCCAGCAGCCTGAACGCGGGACTAGTAGGGGAGACCCAGTACTTC	CASSLNAGLVGETQYF
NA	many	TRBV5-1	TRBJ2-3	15	TGCGCCAGCAGCTTGGAGGCTAGCGTGGGGAATACGCAGTATTTT	CASSLEASVGNTQYF
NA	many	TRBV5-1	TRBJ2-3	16	TGCGCCAGCAGCTTGGCCAAAGGGGTAGGCACAGATACGCAGTATTTT	CASSLAKGVGTDTQYF
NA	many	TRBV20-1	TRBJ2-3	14	TGCAGTGCTAGAGATCTGGCTAGCACAGATACGCAGTATTTT	CSARDLASTDTQYF
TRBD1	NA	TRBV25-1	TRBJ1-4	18	TGTGCCAGCAAAACGGGGAGGGGGCTCGGGTCAACTAATGAAAAACTGTTTTTT	CASKTGRGLGSTNEKLFF
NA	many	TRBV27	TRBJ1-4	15	TGTGCCAGCAGTGCGACAGCCCGGGGCAATGAAAAACTGTTTTTT	CASSATARGNEKLFF
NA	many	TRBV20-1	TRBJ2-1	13	TGCAGTGCTCTAAGCGTCTCCTACAATGAGCAGTTCTTC	CSALSVSYNEQFF
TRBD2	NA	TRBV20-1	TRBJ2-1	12	TGCGGAGGACTAGTCGGCTACAATGAGCAGTTCTTC	CGGLVGYNEQFF
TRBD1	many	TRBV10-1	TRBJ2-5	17	TGCGCCAGCAGTGAGTCCGCGGCGACAGGGAAAGGGGAGACCCAGTACTTC	CASSESAATGKGETQYF
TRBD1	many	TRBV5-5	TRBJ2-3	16	TGTGCCAGCAGCAACCGGGACAGCGACAGCACAGATACGCAGTATTTT	CASSNRDSDSTDTQYF
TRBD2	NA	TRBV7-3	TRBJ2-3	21	TGTGCCAGCAGCTTAAGGAGCGGGGGACTAGCGGGAGAGAGGGGCACAGATACGCAGTATTTT	CASSLRSGGLAGERGTDTQYF
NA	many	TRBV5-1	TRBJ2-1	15	TGCGCCAGCAGCTCCGGGACCAACTTGTTCGATGAGCAGTTCTTC	CASSSGTNLFDEQFF
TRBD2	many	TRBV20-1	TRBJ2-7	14	TGCAGTGCTAGAGATTTGGCGGGAGGGAGCGAGCAGTACTTC	CSARDLAGGSEQYF
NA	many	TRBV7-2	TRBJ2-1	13	TGTGCCAGCAGCTTACGTAGAGCCGGTGAGCAGTTCTTC	CASSLRRAGEQFF
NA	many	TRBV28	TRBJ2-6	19	TGTGCCAGCAGTTTTTTTCAGACTACCGCCAGCTCTGGGGCCAACGTCCTGACTTTC	CASSFFQTTASSGANVLTF
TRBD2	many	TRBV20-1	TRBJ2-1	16	TGCAGTGCTAGCCCTATAACTAGCGGGTCTTACAATGAGCAGTTCTTC	CSASPITSGSYNEQFF
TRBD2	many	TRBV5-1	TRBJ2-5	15	TGCGCCAGCAGCCCCGTGGCTAGCGGGCGAGAGACCCAGTACTTC	CASSPVASGRETQYF
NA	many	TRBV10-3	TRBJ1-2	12	TGTGCCATCAGTTCGACAGTGTCGGACTACACCTTC	CAISSTVSDYTF
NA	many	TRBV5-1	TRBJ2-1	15	TGCGCCAGCAGCCTACGGACCCCGAGCGAGGATGAGCAGTTCTTC	CASSLRTPSEDEQFF
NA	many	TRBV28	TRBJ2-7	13	TGTGCCAGCAGTTTAAGCAGCACCTACGAGCAGTACTTC	CASSLSSTYEQYF
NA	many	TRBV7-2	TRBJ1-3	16	TGTGCCAGCAGCACCGGACCGCTGATCTCTGGAAACACCATATATTTT	CASSTGPLISGNTIYF
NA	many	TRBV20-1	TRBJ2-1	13	TGCAGTCCCCAAATTGTAGTCTCCGATGAGCAGTTCTTC	CSPQIVVSDEQFF
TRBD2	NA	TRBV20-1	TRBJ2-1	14	TGCAGTGCACCAGTGGAAGCGGGAAGCAATGAGCAGTTCTTC	CSAPVEAGSNEQFF
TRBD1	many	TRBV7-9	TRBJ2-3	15	TGTGCCAGCAGCTCCACAGGGGCTAGCACAGATACGCAGTATTTT	CASSSTGASTDTQYF
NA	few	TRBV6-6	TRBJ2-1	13	TGTGCCAGCAGTTACCTAGTTGGCAATGAGCAGTTCTTC	CASSYLVGNEQFF
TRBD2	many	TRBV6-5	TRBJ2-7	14	TGTGCCAGCAGTCTAGCGGGAGACATATACGAGCAGTACTTC	CASSLAGDIYEQYF
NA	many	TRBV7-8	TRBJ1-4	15	TGTGCCAGCAGCTCCCGGTCACCAACTAATGAAAAACTGTTTTTT	CASSSRSPTNEKLFF
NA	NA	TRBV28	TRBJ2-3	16	TGTGCCAGCTACCAAAGAGGGGGAGAAGGGACAGATACGCAGTATTTT	CASYQRGGEGTDTQYF
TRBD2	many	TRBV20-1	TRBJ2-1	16	TGCAGTGCCAGGACTAGCGGGAGCCCCTCCTACAATGAGCAGTTCTTC	CSARTSGSPSYNEQFF
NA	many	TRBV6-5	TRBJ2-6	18	TGTGCCAGCAGTTACTCCAGGGGTTTTACCTCCGTGGCCAACGTCCTGACTTTC	CASSYSRGFTSVANVLTF
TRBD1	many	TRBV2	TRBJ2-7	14	TGTGCCAGCCACAAGGGGACAGGGTCCTACGAGCAGTACTTC	CASHKGTGSYEQYF
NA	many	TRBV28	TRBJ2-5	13	TGTGCCAGCAGAAAGATGCCCCAAGAGACCCAGTACTTC	CASRKMPQETQYF
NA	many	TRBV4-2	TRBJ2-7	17	TGTGCCAGCAGCCAAGAATCCCCCGGCCAGCCCTTGGACGAGCAGTACTTC	CASSQESPGQPLDEQYF
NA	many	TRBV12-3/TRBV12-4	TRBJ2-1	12	TGTGCCAGCAGTTCCAGATACAATGAGCAGTTCTTC	CASSSRYNEQFF
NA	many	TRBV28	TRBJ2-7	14	TGTGCCAGCAGTTTTGGAGGATTGAACTACGAGCAGTACTTC	CASSFGGLNYEQYF
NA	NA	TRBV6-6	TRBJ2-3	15	TGTGCCAGCAGTGACTCAGGGAGAACCACAGATACGCAGTATTTT	CASSDSGRTTDTQYF
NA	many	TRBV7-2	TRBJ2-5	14	TGTGCCAGCAGCTTAGGACTGTACCAAGAGACCCAGTACTTC	CASSLGLYQETQYF
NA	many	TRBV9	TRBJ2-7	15	TGTGCCAGCAGCGTGGGACCTGCGGGCTCCTACGAGCAGTACTTC	CASSVGPAGSYEQYF
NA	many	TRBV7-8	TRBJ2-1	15	TGTGCCAGCAGCGGACCAGGGGAAGCCTACAATGAGCAGTTCTTC	CASSGPGEAYNEQFF
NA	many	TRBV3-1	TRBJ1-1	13	TGTGCCAGCAGCGTACAGGGTCACACTGAAGCTTTCTTT	CASSVQGHTEAFF
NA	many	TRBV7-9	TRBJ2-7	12	TGTGCCGGTGGGCCCGACCCCTACGAGCAGTACTTC	CAGGPDPYEQYF